The entry below describes one T cell receptor (beta chain). Its antigen is currently unknown. The data were obtained in a study of CD8 T cells in Susac syndrome. Study as a whole: Patients with Susac syndrome were therapy-naive, on corticosteroids, or on intravenous immunoglobulin alone at the time that blood was drawn. Broader study findings: In Susac syndrome, CD8+ expansion was highest in TEMRA and active disease. The study identified sixteen and five Susac-specific public clones in total CD8+ and CD8+ TEMRA repertoires.

The CDR3 runs 13 residues. V was pared by 5 bases and J by 3 bases, with 3 bases of the junction left unmatched. Germline-derived CDR1 and CDR2 are GTSNPN and SVGIG (reference sequence). RNA, at about 0.5 to 1 ug, was reverse transcribed with random hexamers. A single record per CDR3 protein comes from TCRdb applying MiXCR to the immunoSEQ multiplex PCR reads. The top ten clones hold 0.2% to 0.25% of a sample with 100,000 to 150,000 distinct CDR3 sequences, approximately 96% of them seen once. Material for sequencing was CD8+ T cells from PBMCs. The TCR comes from a human donor with Susac syndrome. This chain connects TRBV30 to TRBJ2-7; the match to TRBD1 covers 11 bases. The CDR3 bases are TGTGCCTGGGCGGGGACAGGGGGCTACGAGCAGTACTTC. Translated, it gives CAWAGTGGYEQYF. The full variable domain, with the rest looked up from reference TRBV30 and TRBJ2-7, is SQTIHQWPATLVQPVGSPLSLECTVEGTSNPNLYWYRQAAGRGLQLLFYSVGIGQISSEVPQNLSASRPQDRQFILSSKKLLLSDSGFYLCAWAGTGGYEQYFGPGTRLTVT.